What follows are 11 T cell receptor beta chains derived from one specimen sequenced in a study of blood T cell repertoires in COVID-19. Sequencing was performed with immunoSEQ multiplex PCR; in TCRdb, only in-frame clones are kept and a portion is missing. The sample has approximately 170,000 clones, approximately 79% seen once. Sequenced: peripheral blood. The receptors here all came from a woman over 75 with acute or convalescent COVID-19.

The rearrangement uses TRBV4-3 and TRBJ1-3, with 7 nucleotides matching TRBD1. V lost 1 base and J lost 0; bases outside the gene matches: 0. This CDR3 comprises 15 residues. Germline V gives CDR1 LGHNA, CDR2 YSLEER. The CDR3 DNA is TGCGCCAGCAGCCAAGGACAGGGCTCTGGAAACACCATATATTTT. It yields the protein CASSQGQGSGNTIYF.

The gene calls are TRBV30 and TRBJ2-2, with D possibly being TRBD2 (6 bases). The germline gives CDR1 GTSNPN, CDR2 SVGIG (reference sequence). The length of the CDR3 is 15 residues. V shed 0 bases and J shed 3 bases, with 11 bases lying between them. The CDR3 spells CAWSVAGIDTGELFF. The CDR3 region has the DNA TGTGCCTGGAGTGTCGCGGGGATCGACACCGGGGAGCTGTTTTTT. The variable domain in full, with the rest retrieved from reference TRBV30 and TRBJ2-2, is SQTIHQWPATLVQPVGSPLSLECTVEGTSNPNLYWYRQAAGRGLQLLFYSVGIGQISSEVPQNLSASRPQDRQFILSSKKLLLSDSGFYLCAWSVAGIDTGELFFGEGSRLTVL.

The genes are TRBV7-2 and TRBJ1-4, with TRBD1 identical over 8 bases. After removal of 2 bases from V and 5 bases from J, the junction contained 4 bases not matched to a gene. Germline CDR1 is SGHTA and CDR2 is FQGNSA. The CDR3 totals 15 residues. CDR3: CASSLSGGENEKLFF. CDR3 sequence (DNA): TGTGCCAGCAGCTTATCAGGGGGCGAAAATGAAAAACTGTTTTTT. Using reference TRBV7-2 and TRBJ1-4 for the parts outside the CDR3, the full variable domain is GAGVSQSPSNKVTEKGKDVELRCDPISGHTALYWYRQSLGQGLEFLIYFQGNSAPDKSGLPSDRFSAERTGGSVSTLTIQRTQQEDSAVYLCASSLSGGENEKLFFGSGTQLSVL.

V gene TRBV6-5 combines with J gene TRBJ2-5; perhaps TRBD1 as D (5 bases). CDR1 is MNHEY and CDR2 is SVGAGI in the germline V gene. This CDR3 spans 15 amino acids. The V end was cut by 2 bases, the J end by 1 base, with 11 bases between. CDR3 coding DNA: TGTGCCAGCAGTTACAACAGCAGGGTCCAAGAGACCCAGTACTTC. This codes for CASSYNSRVQETQYF.

The rearrangement links TRBV2 to TRBJ2-3; D might be TRBD1 (5 bases). Germline V gene data show CDR1 as SNHLY and CDR2 as FYNNEI. This CDR3 has 14 amino acids. Trimming removed 2 bases from V and 4 bases from J, with 10 bases in between. For the CDR3, the DNA is TGTGCCAGCAGTGAACAGGGAATGTCAGATACGCAGTATTTT. Protein sequence: CASSEQGMSDTQYF. Looking up the rest from reference TRBV2 and TRBJ2-3 gives the full variable domain: EPEVTQTPSHQVTQMGQEVILRCVPISNHLYFYWYRQILGQKVEFLVSFYNNEISEKSEIFDDQFSVERPDGSNFTLKIRSTKLEDSAMYFCASSEQGMSDTQYFGPGTRLTVL.

The chain uses TRBV30 and TRBJ2-7; D perhaps matches TRBD1 (6 bases). Germline V gene data show CDR1 as GTSNPN and CDR2 as SVGIG (reference sequence). CDR3 size: 15 residues. The V and J ends lost 3 bases and 0 bases respectively, with 15 bases between them. This CDR3 is CAWRAPGQSSYEQYF. CDR3 bases: TGTGCCTGGAGAGCTCCGGGACAAAGCTCCTACGAGCAGTACTTC.

The chain joins TRBV2 to TRBJ2-7; TRBD1 aligns across 11 bases. There are 15 residues in the CDR3. Trimming removed 7 bases from V and 1 base from J; junction bases left unmatched: 6. Germline V gives CDR1 SNHLY, CDR2 FYNNEI. The CDR3 region is CASMRDRGFSYEQYF. The CDR3 nucleotides read TGTGCCAGCATGCGGGACAGGGGGTTTTCCTACGAGCAGTACTTC. The full variable domain, its missing parts supplied by reference TRBV2 and TRBJ2-7, is EPEVTQTPSHQVTQMGQEVILRCVPISNHLYFYWYRQILGQKVEFLVSFYNNEISEKSEIFDDQFSVERPDGSNFTLKIRSTKLEDSAMYFCASMRDRGFSYEQYFGPGTRLTVT.

The chain employs TRBV19 and TRBJ1-5, with D maybe TRBD1 (6 bases). CDR3 length: 17 amino acids. Trimming stripped 5 bases from V and 2 bases from J, with 19 bases between. Germline assignment: CDR1 LNHDA and CDR2 SQIVND (reference sequence). The CDR3 DNA is TGTGCCAGTAGTTCCCGAGGGACATTTTTCGGCAATCAGCCCCAGCATTTT. Amino acid sequence: CASSSRGTFFGNQPQHF.

The genes are TRBV11-1 and TRBJ1-1; D remains unclear. Germline CDR1 SGHAT, CDR2 FQDESV (reference sequence). CDR3 size: 12 residues. V lost 3 bases and J lost 3, with 5 bases in between. As DNA, the CDR3 is TGTGCCAGCAGCTTCGGGGACACTGAAGCTTTCTTT. Protein product: CASSFGDTEAFF.

The chain combines TRBV27 with TRBJ2-2; 7 nucleotides align to TRBD2. CDR3 length equals 17 residues. Germline lookup yields CDR1 MNHEY and CDR2 SMNVEV (reference sequence). V lost 11 bases to trimming and J lost 1 base; unmatched junction nucleotides: 16. CDR3 amino acids: CASKQTSATKNTGELFF. The CDR3 DNA reads TGTGCCTCAAAACAAACTAGCGCTACGAAGAACACCGGGGAGCTGTTTTTT.

The chain joins TRBV6-5 to TRBJ1-1; the D gene is possibly TRBD1 (6 bases). From germline, CDR1 is MNHEY and CDR2 SVGAGI. Between the trimmed V and J ends, which lost 0 bases and 1 base, there was a span of 9 bases. The CDR3 sequence is 15 residues long. The CDR3 coding sequence is TGTGCCAGCAGTTACTCGACCAGGGGGAACACTGAAGCTTTCTTT. Its protein product is CASSYSTRGNTEAFF.